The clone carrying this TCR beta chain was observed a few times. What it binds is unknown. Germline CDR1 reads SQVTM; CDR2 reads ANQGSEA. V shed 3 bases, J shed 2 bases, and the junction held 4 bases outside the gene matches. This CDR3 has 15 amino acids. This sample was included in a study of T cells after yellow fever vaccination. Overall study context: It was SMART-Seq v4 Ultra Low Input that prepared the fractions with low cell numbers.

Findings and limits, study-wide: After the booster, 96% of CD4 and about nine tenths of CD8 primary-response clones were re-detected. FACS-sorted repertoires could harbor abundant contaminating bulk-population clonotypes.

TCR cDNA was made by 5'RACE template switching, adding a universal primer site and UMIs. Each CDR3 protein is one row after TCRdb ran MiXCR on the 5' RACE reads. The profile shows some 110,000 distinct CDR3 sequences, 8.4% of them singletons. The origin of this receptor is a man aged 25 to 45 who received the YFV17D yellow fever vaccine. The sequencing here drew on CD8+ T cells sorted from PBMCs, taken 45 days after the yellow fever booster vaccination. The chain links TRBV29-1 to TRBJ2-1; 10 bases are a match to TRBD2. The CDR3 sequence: CSVDGLAATYNEQFF. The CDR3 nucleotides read TGCAGCGTTGATGGACTAGCGGCTACCTACAATGAGCAGTTCTTC.